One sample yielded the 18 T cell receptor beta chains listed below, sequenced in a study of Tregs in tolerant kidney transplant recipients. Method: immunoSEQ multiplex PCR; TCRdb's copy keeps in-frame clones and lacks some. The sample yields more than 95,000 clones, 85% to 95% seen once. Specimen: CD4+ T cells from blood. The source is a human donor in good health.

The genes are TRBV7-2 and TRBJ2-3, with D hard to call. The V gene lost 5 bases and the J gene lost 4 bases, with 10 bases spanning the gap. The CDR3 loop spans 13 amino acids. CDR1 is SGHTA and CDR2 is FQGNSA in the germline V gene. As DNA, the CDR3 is TGTGCCAGCAGCCCCTTCGGGCCAGATACGCAGTATTTT. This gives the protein CASSPFGPDTQYF.

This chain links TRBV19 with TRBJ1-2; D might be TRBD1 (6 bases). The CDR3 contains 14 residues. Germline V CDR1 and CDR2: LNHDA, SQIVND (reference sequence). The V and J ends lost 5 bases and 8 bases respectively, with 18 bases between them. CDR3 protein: CASSYDRTARGYTF. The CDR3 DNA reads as TGTGCCAGTAGTTATGACAGGACGGCGAGAGGCTACACCTTC.

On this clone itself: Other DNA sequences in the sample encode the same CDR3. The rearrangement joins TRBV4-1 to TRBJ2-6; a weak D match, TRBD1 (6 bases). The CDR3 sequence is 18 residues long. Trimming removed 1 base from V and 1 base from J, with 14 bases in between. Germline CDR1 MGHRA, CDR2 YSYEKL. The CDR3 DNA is TGCGCCAGCAGCCAAGGGGGCAGGGGAAGATCTGGGGCCAACGTCCTGACTTTC. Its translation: CASSQGGRGRSGANVLTF.

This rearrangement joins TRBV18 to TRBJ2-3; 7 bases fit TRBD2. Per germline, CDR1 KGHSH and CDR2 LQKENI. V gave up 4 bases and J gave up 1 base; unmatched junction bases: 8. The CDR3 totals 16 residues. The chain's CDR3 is CASSRLSGIRTDTQYF. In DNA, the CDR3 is TGTGCCAGCTCACGTCTCAGCGGGATCCGCACAGATACGCAGTATTTT.

The CDR3 spells CASSSRTGGSGETQYF. The CDR3, as DNA: TGCGCCAGCAGTTCAAGGACAGGGGGCTCGGGAGAGACCCAGTACTTC. V is TRBV5-1 and J is TRBJ2-5; 11 bases line up with TRBD1. This CDR3 has 16 residues. From germline, CDR1 is SGHRS and CDR2 YFSETQ. J was trimmed by 4 bases and V by 5 bases; bases with no gene match: 10.

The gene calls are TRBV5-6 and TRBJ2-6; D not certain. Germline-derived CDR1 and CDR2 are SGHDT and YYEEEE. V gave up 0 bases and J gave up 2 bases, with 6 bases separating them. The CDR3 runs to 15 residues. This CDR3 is CASSLARPGANVLTF. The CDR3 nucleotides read TGTGCCAGCAGCTTGGCCAGGCCTGGGGCCAACGTCCTGACTTTC.

This CDR3 reads CASSLGTGTDEQYF. The CDR3 DNA is TGCGCCAGCAGCTTGGGCACAGGGACCGACGAGCAGTACTTC. V gene TRBV5-1 combines with J gene TRBJ2-5, with a weak D call TRBD1 (6 bases). The DNA end lines up better with TRBJ2-7; the J call may be wrong. Germline V CDR1 and CDR2: SGHRS, YFSETQ. The CDR3 loop spans 14 amino acids.

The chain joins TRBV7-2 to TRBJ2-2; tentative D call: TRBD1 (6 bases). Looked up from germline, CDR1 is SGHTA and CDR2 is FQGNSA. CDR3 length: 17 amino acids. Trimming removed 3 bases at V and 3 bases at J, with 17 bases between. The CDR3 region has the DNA TGTGCCAGCAGCTTCTCTCTCCTCGACAGGCACACCGGGGAGCTGTTTTTT. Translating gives CASSFSLLDRHTGELFF.

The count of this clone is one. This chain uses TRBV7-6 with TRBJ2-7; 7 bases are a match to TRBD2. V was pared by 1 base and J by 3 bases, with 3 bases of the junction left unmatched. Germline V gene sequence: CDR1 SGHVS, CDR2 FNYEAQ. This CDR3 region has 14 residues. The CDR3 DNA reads TGTGCCAGCAGCTTAGGAGGGAGGGGCTACGAGCAGTACTTC. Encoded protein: CASSLGGRGYEQYF. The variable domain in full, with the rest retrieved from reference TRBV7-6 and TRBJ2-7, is GAGVSQSPRYKVTKRGQDVALRCDPISGHVSLYWYRQALGQGPEFLTYFNYEAQQDKSGLPNDRFSAERPEGSISTLTIQRTEQRDSAMYRCASSLGGRGYEQYFGPGTRLTVT.

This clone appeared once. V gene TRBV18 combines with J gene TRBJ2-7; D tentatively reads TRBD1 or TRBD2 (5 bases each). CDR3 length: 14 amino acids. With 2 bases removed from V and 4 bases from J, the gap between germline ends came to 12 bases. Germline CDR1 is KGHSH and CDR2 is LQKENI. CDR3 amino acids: CASSPGTRSYEQYF. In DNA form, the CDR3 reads TGTGCCAGCTCACCAGGGACCCGGAGTTACGAGCAGTACTTC.

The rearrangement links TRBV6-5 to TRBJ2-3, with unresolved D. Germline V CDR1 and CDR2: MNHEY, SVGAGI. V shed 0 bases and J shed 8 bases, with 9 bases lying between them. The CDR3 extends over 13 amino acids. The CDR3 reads CASSYSPISTQYF. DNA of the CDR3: TGTGCCAGCAGTTACTCGCCGATTTCTACGCAGTATTTT.

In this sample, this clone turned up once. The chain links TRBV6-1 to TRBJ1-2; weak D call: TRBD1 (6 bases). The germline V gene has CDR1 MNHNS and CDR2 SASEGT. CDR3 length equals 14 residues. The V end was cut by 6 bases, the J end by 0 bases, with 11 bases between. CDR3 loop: CASRLGGANYGYTF. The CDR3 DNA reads TGTGCCAGCAGGCTAGGGGGAGCTAACTATGGCTACACCTTC.

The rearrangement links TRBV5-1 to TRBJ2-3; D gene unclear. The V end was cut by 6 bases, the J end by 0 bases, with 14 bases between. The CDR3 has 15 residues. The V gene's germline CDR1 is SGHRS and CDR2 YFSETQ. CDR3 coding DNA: TGCGCCAGCAAGGATTCTTCACATAGCACAGATACGCAGTATTTT. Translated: CASKDSSHSTDTQYF.

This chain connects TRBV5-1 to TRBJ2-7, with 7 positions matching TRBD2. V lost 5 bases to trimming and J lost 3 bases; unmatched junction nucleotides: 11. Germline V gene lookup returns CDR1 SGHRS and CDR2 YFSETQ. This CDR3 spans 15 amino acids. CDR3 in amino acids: CASRDGGLQNYEQYF. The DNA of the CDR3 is TGCGCCAGCAGAGACGGGGGACTACAGAACTACGAGCAGTACTTC.

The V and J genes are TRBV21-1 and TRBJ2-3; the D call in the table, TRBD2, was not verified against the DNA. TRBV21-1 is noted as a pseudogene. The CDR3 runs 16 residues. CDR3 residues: CASSVPGLAGADTQYF. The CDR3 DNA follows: TGTGCCAGCAGCGTACCGGGACTAGCGGGAGCGGATACGCAGTATTTT.

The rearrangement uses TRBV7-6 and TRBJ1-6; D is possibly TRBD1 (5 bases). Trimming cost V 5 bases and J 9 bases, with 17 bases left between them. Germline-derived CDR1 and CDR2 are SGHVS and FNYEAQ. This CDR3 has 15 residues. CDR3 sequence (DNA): TGTGCCAGCAGCCCACAAGCGGGTCAGGGTTCACCCCTCCACTTT. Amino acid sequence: CASSPQAGQGSPLHF.

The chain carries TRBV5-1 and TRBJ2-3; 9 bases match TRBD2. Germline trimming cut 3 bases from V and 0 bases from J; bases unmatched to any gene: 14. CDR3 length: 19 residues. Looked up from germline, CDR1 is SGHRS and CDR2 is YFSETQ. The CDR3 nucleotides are TGCGCCAGCAGCTCCGGGACTAGCCGTTGGGGGACTAGCACAGATACGCAGTATTTT. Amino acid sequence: CASSSGTSRWGTSTDTQYF. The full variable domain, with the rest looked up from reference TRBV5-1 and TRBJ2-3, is KAGVTQTPRYLIKTRGQQVTLSCSPISGHRSVSWYQQTPGQGLQFLFEYFSETQRNKGNFPGRFSGRQFSNSRSEMNVSTLELGDSALYLCASSSGTSRWGTSTDTQYFGPGTRLTVL.

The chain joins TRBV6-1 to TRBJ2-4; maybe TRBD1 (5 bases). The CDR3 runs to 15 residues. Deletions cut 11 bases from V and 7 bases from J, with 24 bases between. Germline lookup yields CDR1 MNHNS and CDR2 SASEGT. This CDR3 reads CAARAPRVVFNIQYF. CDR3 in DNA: TGTGCCGCTCGAGCGCCCAGGGTAGTCTTTAACATTCAGTACTTC.